One sample yielded the 3 T cell receptor beta chains listed below, sequenced in a study of blood T cell repertoires in COVID-19. Clones were read by immunoSEQ multiplex PCR, and TCRdb kept only the in-frame ones, dropping some. Of around 150,000 clones listed, around 73% were seen once; the top ten hold approximately 9.9%. Material: peripheral blood. Receptors were obtained from a man in his fifties or sixties who had recovered from COVID-19.

The J gene is TRBJ1-4, the V gene TRBV30, with D possibly being TRBD1 (6 bases). Deletions cut 4 bases from V and 8 bases from J, with 14 bases between. Germline V gene data show CDR1 as GTSNPN and CDR2 as SVGIG (reference sequence). The CDR3 is 13 amino acids. This chain's CDR3 is CAWKQGPAEKLFF. CDR3 DNA sequence: TGTGCCTGGAAACAGGGCCCCGCGGAAAAACTGTTTTTT.

The chain combines TRBV30 with TRBJ2-7, with unresolved D. V dropped 2 bases and J dropped 4 bases, with 6 bases sitting between them. The CDR3 consists of 11 residues. Germline lookup yields CDR1 GTSNPN and CDR2 SVGIG (reference sequence). CDR3: CAWSTEYEQYF. The CDR3 DNA sequence: TGTGCCTGGAGTACGGAGTACGAGCAGTACTTC.

In this sample, this clone turned up a few times. V gene TRBV7-2 combines with J gene TRBJ2-5; 7 bases line up with TRBD2. There are 14 residues in the CDR3. The J segment lost 4 bases and the V segment lost 1 base, leaving 3 bases of the junction unmatched. Germline V gene data show CDR1 as SGHTA and CDR2 as FQGNSA. The CDR3 DNA is TGTGCCAGCAGCTTAGATGGCGGGGGAGAGACCCAGTACTTC. Translation: CASSLDGGGETQYF.